The 28 T cell receptor beta chains below come from one sample, sequenced in a study of regulatory T cells in long-lasting Graves disease. Combining iRepertoire HTBI primers with Arm-PCR of CDR3 regions, the authors built TCR beta libraries. TCRdb recomputed calls from the multiplex PCR reads with MiXCR, one row per CDR3 protein. The sample carries about 200,000 distinct CDR3 sequences, about 19% recorded once. The time point denotes: newly diagnosed GD, antithyroid drugs for less than 3 months. PBMC RNA was the source of the TCR library. This same sample was also part of a study on T cells in Graves' hyperthyroidism and ophthalmopathy.

The sample consisted of peripheral blood mononuclear cells (PBMCs), taken at new diagnosis, from a patient treated with antithyroid drugs. The receptors stem from a woman younger than 45 with Graves disease.

Ten or more counts support this clonotype. This chain links TRBV12-3 or TRBV12-4 with TRBJ2-2, with D unresolved. The ends were cut back, 1 base at V and 7 bases at J, with 7 bases in the middle. The length of the CDR3 is 13 residues. CDR3 sequence reads: CASSLVGGGELFF. The CDR3 DNA reads as TGTGCCAGCAGTTTAGTTGGCGGCGGGGAGCTGTTTTTT.

This clonotype appeared many times. The chain is built from TRBV7-9 and TRBJ2-5; D might be TRBD2 (6 bases). Germline CDR1 SEHNR, CDR2 FQNEAQ (reference sequence). The V gene lost 5 bases and the J gene lost 4 bases, with 17 bases spanning the gap. The CDR3 consists of 15 residues. The CDR3 region is CASSPLGGKGETQYF. CDR3 nucleotides: TGTGCCAGCAGCCCGCTCGGAGGGAAGGGAGAGACCCAGTACTTC.

This clonotype was observed at least ten times. V is TRBV12-5 and J is TRBJ2-2, with D maybe TRBD1 (6 bases). The CDR3 covers 15 residues. The V end was cut by 6 bases, the J end by 0 bases, with 11 bases between. Germline CDR1 is LGHNT and CDR2 is FRNRAP. The CDR3 loop reads CASGLGQTNTGELFF. The CDR3, as DNA: TGTGCTAGTGGCCTCGGACAGACGAACACCGGGGAGCTGTTTTTT.

This clonotype was counted ten times or more. The chain joins TRBV11-3 to TRBJ2-1; TRBD2 matches 13 bases. The V and J ends lost 0 bases and 4 bases, in that order; junction bases with no gene match: 3. Per germline, CDR1 SGHNT and CDR2 YENEEA. The CDR3 covers 17 residues. CDR3 region: CASSLEGLAGSYNEQFF. Written as DNA, the CDR3 is TGTGCCAGCAGCTTAGAGGGACTAGCGGGGTCTTACAATGAGCAGTTCTTC.

This clonotype occurred once. The rearrangement joins TRBV5-6 to TRBJ2-4; 11 bases agree with TRBD2. This CDR3 contains 17 residues. The germline CDR1 and CDR2 sequences are SGHDT and YYEEEE. J was trimmed by 7 bases and V by 4 bases; bases with no gene match: 13. CDR3 in amino acids: CASSRWTSGWGWNIQYF. The DNA of the CDR3 is TGTGCCAGCAGCCGATGGACTAGCGGGTGGGGTTGGAACATTCAGTACTTC.

Ten or more counts support this clonotype. This chain uses TRBV2 with TRBJ2-1; 13 nucleotides match TRBD2. The V gene's germline CDR1 is SNHLY and CDR2 FYNNEI. The CDR3 is 17 residues long. V trimming: 2 bases; J trimming: 6 bases; junction bases outside the gene matches: 7. The CDR3 is CASSERLGLAGSNEQFF. For the CDR3, the DNA is TGTGCCAGCAGTGAAAGGCTGGGACTAGCGGGATCCAATGAGCAGTTCTTC.

In the case of this clonotype: A far bigger clonotype differs at one base, so this is likely a read error. The gene calls are TRBV7-9 and TRBJ2-5; D might be TRBD1 or TRBD2, each matching 7 bases. This CDR3 is 14 amino acids long. The germline CDR1 and CDR2 sequences are SEHNR and FQNEAQ (reference sequence). The CDR3 is CASSLEGAGEAQYF. The CDR3 bases are TGTGCCAGCAGCTTAGAGGGGGCGGGAGAGGCCCAGTACTTC.

In this sample, this clonotype turned up many times. The J gene is TRBJ1-1, the V gene TRBV2; D unresolved. Trimming stripped 7 bases from V and 0 bases from J, with 12 bases between. Per germline, CDR1 SNHLY and CDR2 FYNNEI. This CDR3 region has 14 residues. Here the CDR3 reads CASIPEGLNTEAFF. The CDR3 DNA follows: TGTGCCAGCATACCTGAGGGATTGAACACTGAAGCTTTCTTT. Looking up the rest from reference TRBV2 and TRBJ1-1 gives the full variable domain: EPEVTQTPSHQVTQMGQEVILRCVPISNHLYFYWYRQILGQKVEFLVSFYNNEISEKSEIFDDQFSVERPDGSNFTLKIRSTKLEDSAMYFCASIPEGLNTEAFFGQGTRLTVV.

The V and J genes are TRBV6-5 and TRBJ1-5; maybe TRBD1 (6 bases). CDR3 length: 14 amino acids. CDR1 is MNHEY and CDR2 is SVGAGI in the germline V gene. V was pared by 2 bases and J by 6 bases, with 11 bases between. The CDR3 DNA reads as TGTGCCAGCAGTTACCAGGGGAGAGGTCAGCCCCAGCATTTT. The encoded protein is CASSYQGRGQPQHF.

The chain recombines TRBV28 with TRBJ1-3; D gene unclear. Germline-derived CDR1 and CDR2 are MDHEN and SYDVKM. The length of the CDR3 is 14 residues. Trimming stripped 6 bases from V and 1 base from J, with 10 bases between. Here the CDR3 DNA reads TGTGCCAGCAGCCCTGGGCTTTCTGGAAACACCATATATTTT. Encoded protein: CASSPGLSGNTIYF.

The CDR3 here is CASSLWSPDTQYF. CDR3 in DNA: TGTGCCAGCAGCTTGTGGAGCCCAGATACGCAGTATTTT. This sequence joins TRBV11-2 and TRBJ2-3; D remains ambiguous. Germline V lookup: CDR1 SGHAT, CDR2 FQNNGV. The CDR3 consists of 13 residues. Trimming took 3 bases from V and 4 from J, leaving 8 bases between them.

The rearrangement joins TRBV3-1 to TRBJ2-5; TRBD1 might be the D (6 bases). Germline V gives CDR1 LGHDT, CDR2 YNNKEL (reference sequence). V lost 3 bases, J lost 6 bases, and 17 bases lay in between. The CDR3 totals 15 residues. This chain's CDR3 is CASSHDRRLAKTQYF. CDR3 DNA: TGTGCCAGCAGCCACGACAGGAGATTAGCAAAGACCCAGTACTTC.

This clonotype showed up many times. The CDR3 nucleotides read TGTGCCAGCTCACCTGACCGGACAGCCAATCAGCCCCAGCATTTT. Its protein is CASSPDRTANQPQHF. The rearrangement uses TRBV18 and TRBJ1-5; possible D gene TRBD1, 6 bases. CDR1 is KGHSH and CDR2 is LQKENI in the germline V gene. CDR3 length equals 15 residues. Trimming took off 3 bases at V and 3 bases at J, with 12 bases between the two ends.

This clonotype has at least ten counts. J is TRBJ1-3 and V is TRBV7-2, with D perhaps matching TRBD1 (5 bases). V was pared by 5 bases and J by 8 bases, with 19 bases between. Germline CDR1 reads SGHTA; CDR2 reads FQGNSA. This CDR3 contains 15 residues. CDR3: CASSPVGGRGHTIYF. CDR3 nucleotides: TGTGCCAGCAGCCCAGTGGGGGGGAGAGGGCACACCATATATTTT.

This clonotype was recorded many times. The chain uses TRBV9 and TRBJ1-1; 11 positions agree with TRBD1. V lost 0 bases and J lost 4; bases outside the gene matches: 2. CDR3 size: 15 residues. Germline values: CDR1 SGDLS, CDR2 YYNGEE. The CDR3 coding sequence is TGTGCCAGCAGCGTAGCGGGGACAGGGGGCACTGAAGCTTTCTTT. Protein sequence: CASSVAGTGGTEAFF.

Only a few counts were recorded for this clonotype. The V and J genes are TRBV4-1 and TRBJ2-2, with a possible D match to TRBD1 (6 bases). This CDR3 is built from 16 residues. V was pared by 0 bases and J by 5 bases, with 13 bases between. Germline V gives CDR1 MGHRA, CDR2 YSYEKL. Here the CDR3 DNA reads TGCGCCAGCAGCCAAGAGCCCCAGGGGCGGACCGGGGAGCTGTTTTTT. Translated, it gives CASSQEPQGRTGELFF.

This clonotype has a count of ten or more. This chain connects TRBV28 to TRBJ1-1; TRBD1 aligns across 9 bases. From germline, CDR1 is MDHEN and CDR2 SYDVKM. This CDR3 has 16 residues. Trimming removed 4 bases from V and 5 bases from J; junction bases left unmatched: 11. In nucleotides, the CDR3 is TGTGCCAGCAGTTCCACAGGGGGCGCGAGAGGAACTGAAGCTTTCTTT. Protein: CASSSTGGARGTEAFF. The variable domain in full, completed from reference TRBV28 and TRBJ1-1, reads DVKVTQSSRYLVKRTGEKVFLECVQDMDHENMFWYRQDPGLGLRLIYFSYDVKMKEKGDIPEGYSVSREKKERFSLILESASTNQTSMYLCASSSTGGARGTEAFFGQGTRLTVV.

This rearrangement joins TRBV2 to TRBJ2-7; tentatively, D is TRBD1 (5 bases). The length of the CDR3 is 13 residues. CDR1 and CDR2 (germline): SNHLY, FYNNEI. Trimming took 8 bases from V and 2 from J, leaving 13 bases between them. The DNA of the CDR3 is TGTGCCAGCTGGGGCAGCCGACCCTACGAGCAGTACTTC. This sequence encodes CASWGSRPYEQYF.

At least ten counts were recorded for this clonotype. The V and J genes are TRBV6-1 and TRBJ1-3; no reliable D call. V lost 6 bases and J lost 0, with 15 bases in between. Germline lookup yields CDR1 MNHNS and CDR2 SASEGT. The CDR3 runs 16 residues. The CDR3 DNA reads as TGTGCCAGCAGCCGTGGACTCCTGAGCTCTGGAAACACCATATATTTT. This translates into CASSRGLLSSGNTIYF.

This clonotype has a single count. The chain links TRBV28 to TRBJ2-3; weak D call: TRBD2 (7 bases). The CDR3 contains 16 residues. V shed 4 bases and J shed 5 bases, with 19 bases lying between them. Germline CDR1 reads MDHEN; CDR2 reads SYDVKM. CDR3 sequence (DNA): TGTGCCAGCAGTTCATACGGGGGGCCCAGGATAGATACGCAGTATTTT. Amino acid sequence: CASSSYGGPRIDTQYF.

This clonotype was seen a handful of times. The rearrangement joins TRBV20-1 to TRBJ2-7, with TRBD2 as a possible D gene (5 bases). Germline CDR1 DFQATT, CDR2 SNEGSKA (reference sequence). V was pared by 1 base and J by 5 bases, with 9 bases between. The CDR3 length is 12 residues. CDR3 nucleotide sequence: TGCAGTGCTAGAGCCCGAGGGAACGAGCAGTACTTC. Amino acid sequence: CSARARGNEQYF.

This clonotype was found many times. J is TRBJ2-3 and V is TRBV20-1; 9 nucleotides agree with TRBD2. Germline CDR1 and CDR2: DFQATT and SNEGSKA (reference sequence). V trimming: 3 bases; J trimming: 1 base; junction bases outside the gene matches: 5. This CDR3 contains 15 residues. Here the CDR3 reads CSASRAGGGTDTQYF. CDR3 DNA sequence: TGCAGTGCTAGCCGAGCGGGAGGCGGCACAGATACGCAGTATTTT.

This clonotype was seen repeatedly, ten times or more. The chain couples TRBV11-2 to TRBJ2-1; possible D gene TRBD2, 6 bases. CDR1 and CDR2 from the germline V gene are SGHAT and FQNNGV. The V gene lost 3 bases and the J gene lost 6 bases, with 9 bases spanning the gap. This CDR3 has 13 residues. CDR3 nucleotide sequence: TGTGCCAGCAGCTTTTGGGAGGCCAATGAGCAGTTCTTC. Its translation is CASSFWEANEQFF.

The chain recombines TRBV5-5 with TRBJ1-1; TRBD1 agrees at 7 bases. Germline V lookup: CDR1 SGHKS, CDR2 YYEKEE (reference sequence). CDR3 length equals 15 residues. With 0 bases clipped from V and 4 bases from J, the junction kept 6 bases outside the gene matches. The CDR3 DNA follows: TGTGCCAGCAGCTTGGTTCAGGGGGGAGCCACTGAAGCTTTCTTT. This codes for CASSLVQGGATEAFF.

This clonotype was found many times. One end of the junction varies from germline; a read error may be responsible. The J gene is TRBJ2-3, the V gene TRBV5-1; D is possibly TRBD1 or TRBD2 (5 bases each). CDR1 is SGHRS and CDR2 is YFSETQ in the germline V gene. The CDR3 is 14 amino acids. The CDR3 region is CASSPGPSIDTQYF. The CDR3 DNA sequence: TGCGCCAGCAGCCCGGGACCTAGCATAGATACGCAGTATTTT.

This clonotype has only a few counts. The rearrangement uses TRBV6-2 or TRBV6-3 and TRBJ1-4; D remains ambiguous. Trimming cost V 3 bases and J 8 bases, with 13 bases left between them. Germline CDR1 MNHEY, CDR2 SVGEGT. The CDR3 extends over 14 amino acids. This chain's CDR3 is CASSYRPPVEKLFF. For the CDR3, the DNA is TGTGCCAGCAGTTATAGGCCCCCGGTGGAAAAACTGTTTTTT.

This clonotype was observed many times. This chain joins TRBV28 and TRBJ1-3; D gene uncertain. V was cut by 1 base and J by 3 bases, with 16 bases left in between. Germline-derived CDR1 and CDR2 are MDHEN and SYDVKM. The CDR3 has 17 residues. The CDR3 spells CASSLSVLVSSGNTIYF. The CDR3 DNA sequence: TGTGCCAGCAGTTTATCGGTCCTTGTCTCTAGTGGAAACACCATATATTTT.

This clonotype was seen many times. The chain combines TRBV3-1 with TRBJ2-3, with 11 positions matching TRBD2. The CDR3 extends over 18 amino acids. Germline CDR1 LGHDT, CDR2 YNNKEL (reference sequence). The J segment lost 5 bases and the V segment lost 0 bases, leaving 10 bases of the junction unmatched. The CDR3 DNA reads as TGTGCCAGCAGCCAAGATGTTAAACTAGCGGGAGAGGAAGATACGCAGTATTTT. Translating gives CASSQDVKLAGEEDTQYF.